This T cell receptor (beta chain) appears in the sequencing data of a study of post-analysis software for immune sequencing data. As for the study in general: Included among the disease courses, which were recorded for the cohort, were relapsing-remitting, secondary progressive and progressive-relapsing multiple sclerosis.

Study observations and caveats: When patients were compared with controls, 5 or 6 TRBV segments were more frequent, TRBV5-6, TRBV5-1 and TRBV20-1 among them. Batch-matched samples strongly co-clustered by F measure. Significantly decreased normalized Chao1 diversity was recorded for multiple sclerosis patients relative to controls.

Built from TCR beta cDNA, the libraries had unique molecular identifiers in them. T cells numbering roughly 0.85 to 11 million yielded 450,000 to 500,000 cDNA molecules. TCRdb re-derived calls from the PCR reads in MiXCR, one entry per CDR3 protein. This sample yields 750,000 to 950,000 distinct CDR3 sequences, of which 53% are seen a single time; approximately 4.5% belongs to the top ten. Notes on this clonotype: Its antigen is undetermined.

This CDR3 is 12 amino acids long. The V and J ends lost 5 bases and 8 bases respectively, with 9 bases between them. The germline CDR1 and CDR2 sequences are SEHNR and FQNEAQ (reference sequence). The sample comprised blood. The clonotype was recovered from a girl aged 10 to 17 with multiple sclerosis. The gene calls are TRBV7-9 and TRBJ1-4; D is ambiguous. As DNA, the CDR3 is TGTGCCAGCAGCCCCAACTCGGAAAAACTGTTTTTT. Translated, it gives CASSPNSEKLFF.